Presented here are 18 T cell receptor beta chains from one specimen sequenced in a study of CD8 T cells in ankylosing spondylitis. Study observations and caveats: Blood from ankylosing spondylitis patients appeared to carry a characteristic roughly 8-variant TCR beta motif.

TCRdb re-analysed the 5' RACE reads in MiXCR, keeping a single row per CDR3 protein. The repertoire holds about 390,000 distinct CDR3 sequences, with around 24% as singletons. These receptors are not linked to any known antigen. Sequenced: blood, either unsorted or a sorted T cell fraction (not recorded which). These receptors were collected from a male donor with ankylosing spondylitis.

The sample holds one count of this clonotype. V gene TRBV29-1 combines with J gene TRBJ2-3; TRBD1 matches at 8 bases. Germline values: CDR1 SQVTM, CDR2 ANQGSEA. This CDR3 spans 14 amino acids. The V and J ends lost 6 bases and 2 bases, in that order; junction bases with no gene match: 7. CDR3 amino acids: CSVATGAPTDTQYF. The DNA for the CDR3 is TGCAGCGTGGCGACAGGGGCCCCCACAGATACGCAGTATTTT.

The table lists this clonotype with a few counts. The chain recombines TRBV11-2 with TRBJ2-1, with 7 bases matching TRBD2. The junction had 10 bases not matched to a gene; V was cut back by 3 bases and J by 8 bases. The CDR3 has 15 amino acids. In germline, CDR1 is SGHAT, CDR2 FQNNGV. The CDR3 here is CASSLTSPYLDEQFF. DNA of the CDR3: TGTGCCAGCAGCTTGACTAGCCCTTATCTGGATGAGCAGTTCTTC. The full variable domain, its missing parts supplied by reference TRBV11-2 and TRBJ2-1, is EAGVAQSPRYKIIEKRQSVAFWCNPISGHATLYWYQQILGQGPKLLIQFQNNGVVDDSQLPKDRFSAERLKGVDSTLKIQPAKLEDSAVYLCASSLTSPYLDEQFFGPGTRLTVL.

The J gene is TRBJ1-4, the V gene TRBV5-5; D is unclear. The CDR3 loop spans 17 amino acids. Trimming removed 1 base from V and 0 bases from J, with 13 bases in between. Germline-derived CDR1 and CDR2 are SGHKS and YYEKEE (reference sequence). The CDR3 here is CASSLSNFPSTNEKLFF. The DNA of the CDR3 is TGTGCCAGCAGCTTGTCGAATTTTCCATCAACTAATGAAAAACTGTTTTTT.

This sequence joins TRBV15 and TRBJ2-3; D not certain. Germline V gives CDR1 LNHNV, CDR2 YYDKDF (reference sequence). Trimming stripped 9 bases from V and 0 bases from J, with 13 bases between. The CDR3 runs 14 residues. As DNA, the CDR3 is TGTGCCACAACTCCCTTATCTAGCACAGATACGCAGTATTTT. Translated: CATTPLSSTDTQYF.

The V call is TRBV14, the J call TRBJ2-1; the match to TRBD1 covers 7 bases. This CDR3 has 16 residues. Germline V gives CDR1 SGHDN, CDR2 FVKESK. Unmatched junction bases numbered 9, after V lost 1 base and J lost 6 bases. The CDR3 spells CASSQAGQYPSNEQFF. The CDR3 DNA sequence: TGTGCCAGCAGCCAAGCGGGACAGTATCCTAGCAATGAGCAGTTCTTC.

The gene calls are TRBV14 and TRBJ2-7; 9 bases agree with TRBD2. The germline V gene encodes CDR1 SGHDN and CDR2 FVKESK. The CDR3 spans 17 residues. The trim removed 2 bases at V and 5 bases at J, leaving 13 bases unmatched. The CDR3 protein is CASSQLKRASGIHEQYF. In DNA, the CDR3 is TGTGCCAGCAGCCAACTCAAGAGGGCTAGCGGGATCCACGAGCAGTACTTC. The whole variable domain, remainder taken from reference TRBV14 and TRBJ2-7, is EAGVTQFPSHSVIEKGQTVTLRCDPISGHDNLYWYRRVMGKEIKFLLHFVKESKQDESGMPNNRFLAERTGGTYSTLKVQPAELEDSGVYFCASSQLKRASGIHEQYFGPGTRLTVT.

The CDR3 DNA reads TGCGCCAGCAGCCAAGATCGACGGCCAGACGTTGGAAACACCATATATTTT. This encodes CASSQDRRPDVGNTIYF. The V and J genes are TRBV4-1 and TRBJ1-3; no clear D. Trimming removed 0 bases at V and 3 bases at J, with 15 bases between. The germline CDR1 and CDR2 sequences are MGHRA and YSYEKL. The CDR3 has 17 residues.

A word on this clonotype: One junction end disagrees with the germline gene, perhaps due to a read error. The V gene is TRBV5-8, the J gene TRBJ1-6; D uncertain. This CDR3 region has 8 residues. Germline CDR1 reads SGHTS; CDR2 reads YDEGEE. In DNA form, the CDR3 reads TGTGCCAGCAGCTTGCGGCTTTTT. It specifies CASSLRLF.

Concerning this clonotype: Mismatch with germline at one junction end may stem from a read error. This rearrangement joins TRBV5-1 to TRBJ2-7; perhaps D is TRBD1 or TRBD2 (6 bases each). CDR1 is SGHRS, CDR2 YFSETQ, per germline. The CDR3 extends over 15 amino acids. CDR3 sequence reads: CASSWGAVSSYEQCF. CDR3 nucleotides: TGCGCCAGCAGTTGGGGGGCCGTTTCCTCCTACGAGCAGTGCTTC. Based on the CDR3 plus reference TRBV5-1 and TRBJ2-7, the full variable domain is KAGVTQTPRYLIKTRGQQVTLSCSPISGHRSVSWYQQTPGQGLQFLFEYFSETQRNKGNFPGRFSGRQFSNSRSEMNVSTLELGDSALYLCASSWGAVSSYEQCFGPGTRLTVT.

The V gene is TRBV19, the J gene TRBJ2-1; D is possibly TRBD1 or TRBD2 (5 bases each). CDR1 and CDR2 from the germline V gene are LNHDA and SQIVND (reference sequence). CDR3 length: 16 residues. With 7 bases removed from V and 6 bases from J, the gap between germline ends came to 22 bases. CDR3 DNA: TGTGCCAGTAATATTTGGGGGAGCCTTGTTAGCAATGAGCAGTTCTTC. Amino acid sequence: CASNIWGSLVSNEQFF.

This chain connects TRBV29-1 to TRBJ2-2, with D tentatively TRBD1 (6 bases). V lost 4 bases, J lost 8 bases, and 14 bases lay in between. This CDR3 has 13 residues. CDR1 and CDR2 (germline): SQVTM, ANQGSEA. CDR3 region: CSVVVMGAGELFF. The DNA of the CDR3 is TGCAGCGTTGTGGTGATGGGGGCTGGGGAGCTGTTTTTT.

The chain is built from TRBV9 and TRBJ2-2; no firm D call. The CDR3 length is 11 residues. V was cut by 3 bases and J by 8 bases, with 5 bases left in between. Germline loops: CDR1 SGDLS, CDR2 YYNGEE. DNA for the CDR3: TGTGCCAGCAGCGATCGGGGGGAGCTGTTTTTT. As protein: CASSDRGELFF.

The chain has TRBV12-3 or TRBV12-4 and TRBJ2-2, with 12 bases identical to TRBD2. This CDR3 spans 16 amino acids. Unmatched junction bases numbered 8, after V lost 6 bases and J lost 6 bases. CDR3 amino acids: CASSAGLAGKAGELFF. The CDR3 coding sequence is TGTGCCAGCAGCGCCGGACTAGCGGGAAAGGCCGGGGAGCTGTTTTTT.

The V gene is TRBV5-1, the J gene TRBJ2-7; D is unclear. Per the germline V gene, CDR1 is SGHRS and CDR2 is YFSETQ. Trimming stripped 0 bases from V and 3 bases from J, with 10 bases between. This CDR3 is 14 amino acids long. The CDR3 spells CASSLVQNYYEQYF. The CDR3 nucleotides read TGCGCCAGCAGCTTGGTCCAGAATTACTACGAGCAGTACTTC.

Only a few counts were recorded for this clonotype. This chain links TRBV28 with TRBJ2-1; D might be TRBD2 (7 bases). Per the germline V gene, CDR1 is MDHEN and CDR2 is SYDVKM. V dropped 6 bases and J dropped 7 bases, with 19 bases sitting between them. This CDR3 is 15 amino acids long. CDR3 sequence reads: CASSPGRGPGNEQFF. The CDR3 bases are TGTGCCAGCAGCCCTGGGCGGGGGCCCGGGAATGAGCAGTTCTTC. Full variable domain (remainder filled in from reference TRBV28 and TRBJ2-1): DVKVTQSSRYLVKRTGEKVFLECVQDMDHENMFWYRQDPGLGLRLIYFSYDVKMKEKGDIPEGYSVSREKKERFSLILESASTNQTSMYLCASSPGRGPGNEQFFGPGTRLTVL.

In its sample, this clonotype was seen a few times. The chain joins TRBV5-1 to TRBJ2-5; 10 bases are shared with TRBD2. This CDR3 is 14 amino acids long. CDR1 is SGHRS, CDR2 YFSETQ, per germline. The V and J ends lost 6 bases and 4 bases, in that order; junction bases with no gene match: 6. CDR3 DNA: TGCGCCAGCACGACGAGCGGGAGGGTAGAGACCCAGTACTTC. It encodes CASTTSGRVETQYF. Together with reference TRBV5-1 and TRBJ2-5, the CDR3 gives the full variable domain: KAGVTQTPRYLIKTRGQQVTLSCSPISGHRSVSWYQQTPGQGLQFLFEYFSETQRNKGNFPGRFSGRQFSNSRSEMNVSTLELGDSALYLCASTTSGRVETQYFGPGTRLLVL.

This rearrangement joins TRBV7-9 to TRBJ2-5; 7 nucleotides agree with TRBD2. This CDR3 comprises 15 residues. Germline V lookup: CDR1 SEHNR, CDR2 FQNEAQ (reference sequence). The J segment lost 3 bases and the V segment lost 4 bases, leaving 8 bases of the junction unmatched. CDR3 amino acids: CASSYNSGRKETQYF. The CDR3 DNA reads as TGTGCCAGCAGCTATAATAGCGGGCGGAAAGAGACCCAGTACTTC.

This clonotype was detected only a few times. The rearrangement links TRBV6-1 to TRBJ2-7; 7 bases map to TRBD2. The germline V gene encodes CDR1 MNHNS and CDR2 SASEGT. Unmatched junction bases numbered 9, after V lost 0 bases and J lost 4 bases. The CDR3 sequence is 16 residues long. CDR3 nucleotide sequence: TGTGCCAGCAGTGAAGCCTTCCCGACAGCGGGATACGAGCAGTACTTC. The encoded protein is CASSEAFPTAGYEQYF.